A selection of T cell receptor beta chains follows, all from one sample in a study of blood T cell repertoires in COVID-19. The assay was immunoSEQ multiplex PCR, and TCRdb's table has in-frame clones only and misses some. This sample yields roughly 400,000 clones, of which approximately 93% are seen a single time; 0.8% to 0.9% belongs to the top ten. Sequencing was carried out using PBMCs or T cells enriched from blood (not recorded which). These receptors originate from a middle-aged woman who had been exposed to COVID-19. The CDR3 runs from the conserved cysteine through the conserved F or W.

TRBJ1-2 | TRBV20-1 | CSANGAFGYTF
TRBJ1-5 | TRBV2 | CASTEGGYSNQPQHF
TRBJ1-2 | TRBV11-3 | CASSPGTSVNYGYTF
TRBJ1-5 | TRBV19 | CASSIVAGQQPQHF
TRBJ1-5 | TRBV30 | CASLRQGPDQPQHF
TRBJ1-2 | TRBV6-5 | CASSRSSRGDYGYTF
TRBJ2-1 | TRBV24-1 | CATSGGQGRYNEQFF
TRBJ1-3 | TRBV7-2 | CASSPQTGGGRNTIYF
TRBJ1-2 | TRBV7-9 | CASSLVVPVTFGYTF
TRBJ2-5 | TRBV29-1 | CSVLGTPRLNQETQYF
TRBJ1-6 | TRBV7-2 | CASSPRTGDSPLHF
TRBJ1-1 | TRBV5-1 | CASSFTGAMNTEAFF
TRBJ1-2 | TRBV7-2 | CASSQGGRGQGSFGDGYTF
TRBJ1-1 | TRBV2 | CASSVTGQVEAFF
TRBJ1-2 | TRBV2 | CASSVGANYGYTF
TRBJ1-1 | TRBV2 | CAGQGLPNTEAFF
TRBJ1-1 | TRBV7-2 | CASTGVNTEAFF
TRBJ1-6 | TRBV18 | CASSPGIPSPLHF
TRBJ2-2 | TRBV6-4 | CASSESGLAGELFF
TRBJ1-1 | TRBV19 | CASSMQGNTEAFF
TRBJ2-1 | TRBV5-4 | CASSLSRQGANEQFF
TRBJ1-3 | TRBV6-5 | CASSYSAVGGNTIYF
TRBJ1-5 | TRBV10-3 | CAISRTGGSGNQPQHF
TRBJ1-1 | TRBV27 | CASSSRVATEAFF
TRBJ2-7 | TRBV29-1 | CSGRTGAYEQYF
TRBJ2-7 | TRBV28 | CASSPNRVQQYF
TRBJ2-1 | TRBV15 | CATSRDPVRNEQFF
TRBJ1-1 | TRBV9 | CASSVGTGGTDTEAFF
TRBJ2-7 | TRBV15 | CATSRGTSGTYEQYF
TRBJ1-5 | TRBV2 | CASSVPGEGMLNQPQHF
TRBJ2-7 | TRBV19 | CASSRLTGTEQYF
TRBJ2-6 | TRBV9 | CASSVVSRGANVLTF
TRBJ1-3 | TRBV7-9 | CASSPSPGTGSGAENTIYF
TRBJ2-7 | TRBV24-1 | CATSDPLRGGEQYF
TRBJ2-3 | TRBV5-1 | CASSLYRDKTDTQYF
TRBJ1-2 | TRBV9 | CASSPLGGKGHGYTF
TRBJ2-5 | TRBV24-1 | CATSGRSRDRPYQETQYF
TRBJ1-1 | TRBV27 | CASSGGQANTEAFF
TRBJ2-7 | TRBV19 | CASSMGQGRVPYEQYF
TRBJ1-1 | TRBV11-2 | CASSSGSVTWMNTEAFF
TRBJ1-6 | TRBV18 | CASSLQGAGINSPLHF
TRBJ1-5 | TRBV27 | CASSPSFNQPQHF
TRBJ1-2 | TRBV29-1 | CSVEVGGRGGYTF
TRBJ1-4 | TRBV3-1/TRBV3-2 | CASRTASSSTNEKLFF
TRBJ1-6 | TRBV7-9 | CASSGAGGNSPLHF
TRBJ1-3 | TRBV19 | CASSTSSWGANTIYF
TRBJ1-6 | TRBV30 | CAWSRDRANSPLHF
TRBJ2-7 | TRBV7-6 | CASSLGPRGEQYF
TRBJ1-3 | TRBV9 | CASSINQGVGNTIYF
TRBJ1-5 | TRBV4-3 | CASSQDWGTGFDQPQHF
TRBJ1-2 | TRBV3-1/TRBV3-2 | CASSRGGQPYYGYTF
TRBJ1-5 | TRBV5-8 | CASRIQESGGNQPQHF
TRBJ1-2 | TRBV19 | CASSIGGQNYGYTF
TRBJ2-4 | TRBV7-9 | CASSLGLAKNIQYF
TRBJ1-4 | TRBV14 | CASSPGGGKLFF
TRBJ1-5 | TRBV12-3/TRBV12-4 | CASSFEWNQPQHF
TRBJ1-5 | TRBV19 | CASSIAGWNQPQHF